This T cell receptor beta chain was profiled in a study of cytomegalovirus exposure and HLA in healthy donors. Study-wide findings and caveats: Follow-up analysis seemed to connect common viral pathogens with several of the most significant clusters identified.

With respect to this clone: Its target is not known.

Trimming took 0 bases from V and 11 from J, leaving 10 bases between them. This CDR3 comprises 11 residues. The germline CDR1 and CDR2 sequences are GTSNPN and SVGIG (reference sequence). The PCR made use of 60 Vbeta and 13 Jbeta primers. TCRdb keeps only in-frame clones here, not all; method: immunoSEQ multiplex PCR. The sample includes about 180,000 clones, around four fifths of them seen just once. The sequenced material came from PBMCs. The V call is TRBV30, the J call TRBJ1-1; D is uncertain. This receptor was identified in a woman aged 45-60 years in good health and CMV-seropositive. The CDR3 DNA sequence: TGTGCCTGGAGTGTACGGGAGACGGCTTTCTTT. Translated: CAWSVRETAFF. Together with reference TRBV30 and TRBJ1-1, the CDR3 gives the full variable domain: SQTIHQWPATLVQPVGSPLSLECTVEGTSNPNLYWYRQAAGRGLQLLFYSVGIGQISSEVPQNLSASRPQDRQFILSSKKLLLSDSGFYLCAWSVRETAFFGQGTRLTVV.